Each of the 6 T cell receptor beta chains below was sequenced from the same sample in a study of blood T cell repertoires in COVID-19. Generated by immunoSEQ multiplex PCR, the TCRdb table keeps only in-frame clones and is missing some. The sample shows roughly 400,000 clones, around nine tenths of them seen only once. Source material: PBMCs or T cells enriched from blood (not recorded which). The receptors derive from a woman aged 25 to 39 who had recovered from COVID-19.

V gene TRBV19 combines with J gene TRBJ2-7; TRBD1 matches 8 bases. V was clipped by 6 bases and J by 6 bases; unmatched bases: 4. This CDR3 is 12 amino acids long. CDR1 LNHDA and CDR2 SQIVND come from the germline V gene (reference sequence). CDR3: CASRDRGGEQYF. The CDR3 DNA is TGTGCCAGTAGAGACAGGGGCGGCGAGCAGTACTTC.

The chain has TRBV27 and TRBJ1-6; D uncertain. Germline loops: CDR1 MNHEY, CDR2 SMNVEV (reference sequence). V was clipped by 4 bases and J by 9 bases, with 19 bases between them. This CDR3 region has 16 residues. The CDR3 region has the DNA TGTGCCAGCAGTTCCTTATCCCCCCCGGGGAGTTCACCCCTCCACTTT. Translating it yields CASSSLSPPGSSPLHF.

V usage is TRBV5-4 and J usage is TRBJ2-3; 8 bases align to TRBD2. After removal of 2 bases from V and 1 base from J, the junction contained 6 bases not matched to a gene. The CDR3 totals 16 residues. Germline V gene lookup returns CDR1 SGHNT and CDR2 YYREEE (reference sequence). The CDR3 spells CASSFKRERGTDTQYF. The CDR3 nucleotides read TGTGCCAGCAGCTTTAAGCGGGAGAGGGGCACAGATACGCAGTATTTT.

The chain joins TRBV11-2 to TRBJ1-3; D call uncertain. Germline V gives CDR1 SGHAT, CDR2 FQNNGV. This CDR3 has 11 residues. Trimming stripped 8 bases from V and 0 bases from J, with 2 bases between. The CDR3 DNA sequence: TGTGCCAGCCGCTCTGGAAACACCATATATTTT. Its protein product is CASRSGNTIYF.

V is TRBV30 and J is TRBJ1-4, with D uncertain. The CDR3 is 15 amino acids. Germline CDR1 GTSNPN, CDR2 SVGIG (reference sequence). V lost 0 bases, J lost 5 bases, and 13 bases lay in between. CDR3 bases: TGTGCCTGGAGTGTAGGAGGTTTAGGGAATGAAAAACTGTTTTTT. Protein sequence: CAWSVGGLGNEKLFF.

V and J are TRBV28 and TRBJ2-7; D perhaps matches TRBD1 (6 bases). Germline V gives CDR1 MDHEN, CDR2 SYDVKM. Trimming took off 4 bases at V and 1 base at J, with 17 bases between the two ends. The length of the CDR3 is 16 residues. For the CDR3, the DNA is TGTGCCAGCAGTTCCTCAGGGGACCTCATATCCTACGAGCAGTACTTC. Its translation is CASSSSGDLISYEQYF.